This T cell receptor (beta chain) was retrieved from a study of identical twins. The study, taken as a whole, reports: Out-of-frame alpha sequences shared by twins were enriched for low generation probability. Conclusions leaned on cross-sectional statistical analysis and did not track the same donors over time.

V lost 5 bases and J 3 bases, leaving 13 bases between the germline ends. The germline V gene has CDR1 SEHNR and CDR2 FQNEAQ (reference sequence). This CDR3 is built from 14 residues. A universal primer site came from template switching; cDNA carried unique molecular identifiers. TCRdb reprocessed the 5' RACE reads via MiXCR and lists one record per CDR3 protein. The data contain 300,000 to 400,000 distinct CDR3 sequences, 12% of them singletons. Regarding this clonotype: No antigen is known for it.

Separately, the same data were catalogued under a study of yellow fever vaccine responses in identical twins. That work adds: Vaccine-induced T cell responses in twins were reportedly observed to appear partly convergent, partly personalized.

Sequences were obtained from CD8+ T cells sorted from blood. This sequence was found in a woman aged 18 to 35 in good health. This chain connects TRBV7-9 to TRBJ1-1; maybe TRBD1 (5 bases). CDR3 in DNA: TGTGCCAGCAGCCCCTGGGGGGACGACACTGAAGCTTTCTTT. It yields the protein CASSPWGDDTEAFF.